This T cell receptor (beta chain) came from a study of T cell repertoires in cytomegalovirus infection. Study at large: Peptides in the study included HLA-C-restricted and HLA-B-restricted CMV epitopes. Broader study findings: The ex vivo response was dominated by HLA-C-restricted CMV-specific TCR beta clonotypes.

MiXCR, applied by TCRdb to the reads, yields one record per CDR3 protein. Of 550,000 to 850,000 distinct CDR3 sequences in the sample, around 31% are singletons; the top ten hold around a sixth. The CDR3 consists of 12 residues. The V gene lost 7 bases and the J gene lost 5 bases, with 9 bases spanning the gap. A remark on this clonotype: Its antigen is currently unknown.

This sequence joins TRBV12-3 or TRBV12-4 and TRBJ1-5; perhaps TRBD1 as D (5 bases). This specimen was cultured PBMCs, taken from culture after CMV antigen stimulation. This receptor was taken from a human donor in good health (CMV status not recorded). Some clones in this sample may be carry-over from other donors' samples. CDR3: CASTQGYQPQHF. CDR3 coding DNA: TGTGCCAGCACCCAGGGTTATCAGCCCCAGCATTTT.